A single T cell receptor beta chain is shown here with its context. There is no known antigen for this receptor. No much larger clone is present one base from it, and per-base qualities are unavailable. Related donors were used in the transplants with nonmyeloablative bone marrow transplantation, and mixed chimerism was transient in the human trials. Unstimulated Tregs (CD4+CD25+CD127-), CD4+ non-Tregs (CD4+CD25-), CD4 and CD8 cells were FACS-sorted from thawed PBMCs. Patients were a few combined kidney and bone marrow transplant recipients from the ITN036ST trial, and only these trial subjects had samples available. Healthy control blood was processed by Ficoll density gradient to PBMCs and cryopreserved; patient PBMCs were collected before and after transplant. The sample belongs to a study of Tregs in tolerant kidney transplant recipients (dated 2019 in TCRdb). The study in broad terms: The study used TCRbeta sequencing to identify donor-specific regulatory T cells before combined kidney and bone marrow transplantation, then tracked those cells after transplant. Broader findings and caveats from the paper: Although technical replication error seemed to be minimal, the question of biological reproducibility was not addressed directly. Because the PCR primers were changed over time for some patients, nucleotide-level comparison could not be performed across the samples from those patients. Expanding Tregs with activated donor B cells appeared to identify the most biologically relevant and donor-specific TCRbeta repertoire. Donor-specific Treg expansion was found to exceed global Treg expansion in tolerant patients, suggesting antigen-driven rather than nonspecific expansion. The study was limited by small patient numbers, and the findings need validation in larger populations and under other immunosuppression protocols.

For TCRbeta CDR3 sequencing, genomic DNA from the sorted cells was extracted using the QIAGEN DNeasy Blood and Tissue Kit. High-throughput TCRbeta CDR3 sequencing, including PCR amplification with bias correction and internal controls, was performed commercially through immunoSEQ. On the authors' methods: A unique productive TCRbeta sequence was defined by the CDR3 nucleotide sequence when primers matched, and otherwise by the CDR3 amino acid sequence together with the Vbeta and Jbeta genes. Sorting error was corrected by removing sequences shared between sorted populations at a frequency ratio of 2:1 or less, and the remaining shared sequences were assigned to the higher population. A sequence counted as donor-reactive if, in CFSE-low cells, the sequence had a frequency of at least 0.01% and was expanded at least 5-fold compared with unstimulated cells. Jensen-Shannon divergence calculated on the top 100 TCRbeta sequences ranked by frequency was used to measure repertoire divergence. When a sample had multiple sequencing runs, each run was corrected for sorting error separately and the runs were then pooled. TCRdb stores this immuneACCESS table with in-frame sequences only. Part of the clones is absent; in the studies checked, under half of the shortfall reflects unresolved V genes, and no reason is known for the rest. The D gene and trimming were derived from the DNA, and the V and J assignments and clone size from that table. Within this sample are roughly 54,000 clones, with roughly nine tenths of them counted one time only. In total, the top ten clones hold roughly 16% of the sample.

V is pruned by 2 bases and J by 8 bases, leaving 12 bases of the junction without a gene match. The cysteine opens and the phenylalanine closes a CDR3 of 16 amino acids. Here the CDR3 DNA is all that survives: 48 bases in frame from base 1. CDR1 and CDR2 are drawn from the germline V gene: SQVTM, ANQGSEA. The TCR sequence derives from a human patient who received a combined kidney and bone marrow transplant. Some T cells present after a transplant may be cells of the graft donor. The source was CD8+ T cells from blood (PBMCs), collected 12 months after the transplant. The chain couples TRBV29-1 to TRBJ2-1; TRBD2 aligns with 10 central bases. In nucleotides, the sequence is TGCAGCGTTGAACACGCCGGGACTAGCGTTTCCGATGAGCAGTTCTTC. Its protein product is CSVEHAGTSVSDEQFF.